This TCR beta chain was observed in a study of T cell responses to AZD1222 COVID-19 vaccine. Findings and limits, study-wide: Nearly half of spike-specific TCRs reportedly go after variant regions that carry no mutations. Donors were chiefly white British, with a greater number of females, and clonal diversity was perhaps underestimated.

Concerning this clone itself: Its antigen is unknown.

Measured with immunoSEQ multiplex PCR; TCRdb has only the in-frame clones, and not every one. The table lists tens of thousands of clones, under 85% of them singletons. This CDR3 contains 14 residues. The germline V gene encodes CDR1 ENHRY and CDR2 SYGVKD. V was clipped by 8 bases and J by 5 bases, with 18 bases between them. This chain links TRBV10-3 with TRBJ1-1; TRBD1 is a possible D gene (5 bases). The sequencing used peripheral blood, collected on day 0 of MenACWY control vaccination. The source is an adult in good health. This CDR3 is CAISPGSEWTEAFF. CDR3 bases: TGTGCCATCTCACCAGGGTCTGAGTGGACTGAAGCTTTCTTT.